These 21 T cell receptor beta chains came from one sample sequenced in a study of technical replicates of blood from a few donors. The assay was immunoSEQ multiplex PCR, and TCRdb's table has in-frame clones only and misses some. Among tens of thousands of clones, about 94% were seen once, and the ten largest hold 0.25% to 0.3%. The specimen sequenced was T cells isolated from PBMCs. These receptors all come from a human donor in good health.

The chain uses TRBV9 and TRBJ1-1; no reliable D call. The CDR3 has 15 residues. The V end was cut by 0 bases, the J end by 1 base, with 10 bases between. Germline V gives CDR1 SGDLS, CDR2 YYNGEE. CDR3: CASSVGEGRNTEAFF. The CDR3 region has the DNA TGTGCCAGCAGCGTAGGGGAGGGTCGGAACACTGAAGCTTTCTTT. Supplemented by reference TRBV9 and TRBJ1-1, the full variable domain reads DSGVTQTPKHLITATGQRVTLRCSPRSGDLSVYWYQQSLDQGLQFLIQYYNGEERAKGNILERFSAQQFPDLHSELNLSSLELGDSALYFCASSVGEGRNTEAFFGQGTRLTVV.

The V and J genes are TRBV4-1 and TRBJ2-1; D possibly corresponds to TRBD2 (6 bases). This CDR3 is built from 13 residues. CDR1 is MGHRA, CDR2 YSYEKL, per germline. V was cut by 4 bases and J by 7 bases, with 11 bases left in between. CDR3 sequence: CASSRGSGNEQFF. CDR3 nucleotides: TGCGCCAGCAGCCGAGGGAGCGGGAATGAGCAGTTCTTC.

The genes are TRBV4-1 and TRBJ1-1, with TRBD1 as a possible D gene (5 bases). The CDR3 loop spans 15 amino acids. V lost 0 bases to trimming and J lost 4 bases, with 12 bases between them. CDR1 and CDR2 from the germline V gene are MGHRA and YSYEKL. The CDR3 spells CASSQDHGGSTEAFF. The CDR3 DNA follows: TGCGCCAGCAGCCAAGATCATGGGGGGAGCACTGAAGCTTTCTTT.

The rearrangement uses TRBV5-4 and TRBJ1-2, with TRBD1 matching over 9 bases. Trimming at V came to 5 bases and at J to 0 bases, leaving 5 bases not matched to a gene. This CDR3 is 15 amino acids long. Germline CDR1 and CDR2: SGHNT and YYREEE (reference sequence). The CDR3 DNA is TGTGCCAGCAGACTCCGACAGGGGGCTAACTATGGCTACACCTTC. It specifies CASRLRQGANYGYTF. Supplemented by reference TRBV5-4 and TRBJ1-2, the full variable domain reads ETGVTQSPTHLIKTRGQQVTLRCSSQSGHNTVSWYQQALGQGPQFIFQYYREEENGRGNFPPRFSGLQFPNYSSELNVNALELDDSALYLCASRLRQGANYGYTFGSGTRLTVV.

The chain has TRBV27 and TRBJ2-7; 9 bases agree with TRBD1. The CDR3 length is 13 residues. From germline, CDR1 is MNHEY and CDR2 SMNVEV (reference sequence). Trimming took 4 bases from V and 6 from J; bases not matched to a gene: 4. This CDR3 is CASSSKQGAEQYF. The CDR3, as DNA: TGTGCCAGCAGTTCGAAACAGGGGGCCGAGCAGTACTTC.

The gene calls are TRBV5-6 and TRBJ2-7; no reliable D call. V gave up 1 base and J gave up 4 bases, with 6 bases separating them. From germline, CDR1 is SGHDT and CDR2 YYEEEE. The CDR3 runs 12 residues. CDR3 region: CASSLNAYEQYF. CDR3 bases: TGTGCCAGCAGCTTGAATGCGTACGAGCAGTACTTC.

V and J are TRBV5-1 and TRBJ2-5; TRBD2 agrees at 7 bases. V lost 0 bases, J lost 1 base, and 6 bases stayed unmatched. CDR1 is SGHRS, CDR2 YFSETQ, per germline. CDR3 length: 16 amino acids. In DNA form, the CDR3 reads TGCGCCAGCAGCTTGGGGCCTAGCGGTGCCCAAGAGACCCAGTACTTC. Protein: CASSLGPSGAQETQYF.

V gene TRBV19 combines with J gene TRBJ2-3, with TRBD2 matching over 8 bases. Germline-derived CDR1 and CDR2 are LNHDA and SQIVND (reference sequence). CDR3 size: 16 residues. V shed 4 bases, J shed 2 bases, and the junction held 8 bases outside the gene matches. The CDR3 DNA is TGTGCCAGTAGTAGCACTAGCGGATCATACACAGATACGCAGTATTTT. Amino acids: CASSSTSGSYTDTQYF.

The chain carries TRBV28 and TRBJ2-7; 8 nucleotides align to TRBD2. The V gene end was trimmed by 1 base and the J gene end by 4 bases; junction bases not matched to a gene: 9. The CDR3 is 16 amino acids. The germline V gene has CDR1 MDHEN and CDR2 SYDVKM. The CDR3 DNA sequence: TGTGCCAGCAGTTTATTCGGGACTAGTCCGGAGTACGAGCAGTACTTC. This gives the protein CASSLFGTSPEYEQYF.

The gene calls are TRBV5-4 and TRBJ2-3, with no clear D. The CDR3 spans 15 residues. Germline V CDR1 and CDR2: SGHNT, YYREEE (reference sequence). V lost 2 bases and J lost 0, with 10 bases in between. The DNA for the CDR3 is TGTGCCAGCAGCTTCATGACATTGAGCACAGATACGCAGTATTTT. This encodes CASSFMTLSTDTQYF.

The chain couples TRBV5-5 to TRBJ1-1; no definite D call. The CDR3 sequence is 13 residues long. Looked up from germline, CDR1 is SGHKS and CDR2 is YYEKEE (reference sequence). The ends were cut back, 3 bases at V and 6 bases at J, with 12 bases in the middle. The CDR3 spells CASSSFRRAEAFF. Written as DNA, the CDR3 is TGTGCCAGCAGCTCTTTTCGGAGGGCTGAAGCTTTCTTT. Drawing the rest from reference TRBV5-5 and TRBJ1-1, the complete variable domain is DAGVTQSPTHLIKTRGQQVTLRCSPISGHKSVSWYQQVLGQGPQFIFQYYEKEERGRGNFPDRFSARQFPNYSSELNVNALLLGDSALYLCASSSFRRAEAFFGQGTRLTVV.

The rearrangement uses TRBV2 and TRBJ1-4, with TRBD1 as a possible D gene (5 bases). The CDR3 totals 14 residues. The V and J ends lost 6 bases and 5 bases respectively, with 13 bases between them. In germline, CDR1 is SNHLY, CDR2 FYNNEI. CDR3 bases: TGTGCCAGCAGACTCAGGGACTCCAATGAAAAACTGTTTTTT. Translated, it gives CASRLRDSNEKLFF.

The chain links TRBV6-4 to TRBJ2-1, with 11 bases that match TRBD1. The CDR3 length is 22 residues. In germline, CDR1 is MRHNA, CDR2 SNTAGT. Trimming cost V 2 bases and J 10 bases; bases outside gene matches: 28. The CDR3, as DNA: TGTGCCAGCAGTGACCTCCAGGGGGGACAGGGGGAACCATGGTACAATGATACCGAGCAGTTCTTC. The encoded protein is CASSDLQGGQGEPWYNDTEQFF.

The V and J genes are TRBV29-1 and TRBJ2-3, with D hard to call. This CDR3 is built from 12 residues. The V and J ends lost 4 bases and 6 bases respectively, with 11 bases between them. Per germline, CDR1 SQVTM and CDR2 ANQGSEA. The CDR3 region has the DNA TGCAGCGTTGTGTGGGCTGTGGATACGCAGTATTTT. Translated: CSVVWAVDTQYF.

V gene TRBV10-3 combines with J gene TRBJ1-1; D is possibly TRBD1 (5 bases). The CDR3 is 13 amino acids. Germline V CDR1 and CDR2: ENHRY, SYGVKD. V was shortened by 5 bases and J by 1 base, with 8 bases between the two germline ends. CDR3 sequence reads: CAISNGGNTEAFF. CDR3 nucleotide sequence: TGTGCCATCAGTAACGGGGGGAACACTGAAGCTTTCTTT.

This chain connects TRBV9 to TRBJ2-5; the match to TRBD2 covers 9 bases. The V and J ends lost 6 bases and 3 bases, in that order; junction bases with no gene match: 6. This CDR3 region has 14 residues. Germline V gene lookup returns CDR1 SGDLS and CDR2 YYNGEE. The CDR3 DNA reads as TGTGCCAGCACCCGCGGGGGGGCTGAAGAGACCCAGTACTTC. Translation gives CASTRGGAEETQYF.

The rearrangement uses TRBV5-1 and TRBJ1-4, with 9 nucleotides matching TRBD1. Germline lookup yields CDR1 SGHRS and CDR2 YFSETQ. This CDR3 contains 17 residues. Trimming took 4 bases from V and 7 from J; bases not matched to a gene: 14. The CDR3 region has the DNA TGCGCCAGCAGCGTCCGGGACAGGGTAGGGGGGCGTGAAAAACTGTTTTTT. Protein product: CASSVRDRVGGREKLFF.

The chain joins TRBV5-4 to TRBJ1-5; a weak D match, TRBD1 (5 bases). V shed 0 bases and J shed 9 bases, with 10 bases lying between them. The CDR3 spans 13 residues. Germline CDR1 reads SGHNT; CDR2 reads YYREEE (reference sequence). The CDR3 DNA sequence: TGTGCCAGCAGCTTGGCGGGGGGAGGGCCCCAGCATTTT. Translation: CASSLAGGGPQHF.

The chain combines TRBV5-1 with TRBJ2-1; 7 bases are shared with TRBD2. Germline-derived CDR1 and CDR2 are SGHRS and YFSETQ. The CDR3 spans 15 residues. After removal of 3 bases from V and 3 bases from J, the junction contained 6 bases not matched to a gene. The CDR3 protein is CASSWSSGGYNEQFF. CDR3 bases: TGCGCCAGCAGCTGGTCATCGGGGGGCTACAATGAGCAGTTCTTC.

V is TRBV6-5 and J is TRBJ2-5; no firm D call. V lost 3 bases to trimming and J lost 4 bases, with 12 bases between them. The CDR3 is 14 residues long. CDR1 and CDR2 (germline): MNHEY, SVGAGI. The CDR3 nucleotides read TGTGCCAGCAGTTATCGTTCTCGGAGAGAGACCCAGTACTTC. The encoded protein is CASSYRSRRETQYF.

V is TRBV7-7 and J is TRBJ2-3; weak D call: TRBD2 (6 bases). Germline CDR1 and CDR2: SSHAT and FNYEAQ (reference sequence). Deletions cut 4 bases from V and 5 bases from J, with 16 bases between. CDR3 length equals 15 residues. The CDR3 sequence: CASSSGGAGLDTQYF. For the CDR3, the DNA is TGTGCCAGCAGCTCAGGAGGAGCGGGTTTAGATACGCAGTATTTT.